What follows are 26 T cell receptor beta chains derived from one specimen sequenced in a study of early T cells in non-severe SARS-CoV-2 infection. TCRdb reanalysed the 5' RACE reads using MiXCR and keeps one entry per CDR3 protein. The profile shows roughly 56,000 distinct CDR3 sequences, almost 9.5% of them singletons. Sequencing input: whole blood. The receptors stem from an adult who was a healthcare worker with PCR-confirmed SARS-CoV-2 infection or an uninfected control (not recorded which).

Concerning this clonotype: Relative to the germline gene, one junction end is altered; a read error may explain this. The V gene is TRBV7-3, the J gene TRBJ1-1; 9 bases map to TRBD1. CDR3 length equals 17 residues. The germline CDR1 and CDR2 sequences are SGHTA and FQGTGA. CDR3 nucleotides: TGTGCCAGCAGCCAAAAACAGGGGGCCAATATGAACACTGAAGCTTTCTTC. Translated: CASSQKQGANMNTEAFF.

This clonotype has a count of ten or more. The gene calls are TRBV9 and TRBJ2-1, with D perhaps TRBD2 (5 bases). Deletions cut 0 bases from V and 8 bases from J, with 12 bases between. Germline values: CDR1 SGDLS, CDR2 YYNGEE. The CDR3 sequence is 14 residues long. The CDR3 loop is CASSVEGFSDEQFF. The CDR3 nucleotides are TGTGCCAGCAGCGTAGAAGGGTTTAGCGATGAGCAGTTCTTC.

This clonotype turned up a few times. This rearrangement joins TRBV5-1 to TRBJ2-1; 10 bases fit TRBD1. Germline assignment: CDR1 SGHRS and CDR2 YFSETQ. CDR3 length equals 15 residues. Trimming cost V 3 bases and J 5 bases; bases outside gene matches: 5. The CDR3 is CASSSPGTGDNEQFF. CDR3 nucleotides: TGCGCCAGCAGCTCCCCCGGGACAGGGGACAATGAGCAGTTCTTC. Together with reference TRBV5-1 and TRBJ2-1, the CDR3 gives the full variable domain: KAGVTQTPRYLIKTRGQQVTLSCSPISGHRSVSWYQQTPGQGLQFLFEYFSETQRNKGNFPGRFSGRQFSNSRSEMNVSTLELGDSALYLCASSSPGTGDNEQFFGPGTRLTVL.

Only a few counts were recorded for this clonotype. The chain joins TRBV5-1 to TRBJ1-1, with D uncertain. Germline values: CDR1 SGHRS, CDR2 YFSETQ. Trimming removed 3 bases from V and 1 base from J, with 10 bases in between. The CDR3 has 14 amino acids. In nucleotides, the CDR3 is TGCGCCAGCAGCTCAGGACCGACGAACACTGAAGCTTTCTTT. Its protein product is CASSSGPTNTEAFF.

This clonotype has only a few counts. The J gene is TRBJ1-2, the V gene TRBV6-5; D unclear. This CDR3 is built from 14 residues. V was pared by 8 bases and J by 4 bases, with 17 bases between. In germline, CDR1 is MNHEY, CDR2 SVGAGI. CDR3 region: CASAKTGYGYGYTF. The CDR3 DNA sequence: TGTGCCAGCGCCAAGACCGGCTATGGCTATGGCTACACCTTC.

V is TRBV12-3 or TRBV12-4 and J is TRBJ1-1, with unresolved D. This CDR3 has 13 amino acids. The V gene lost 4 bases and the J gene lost 0 bases, with 6 bases spanning the gap. The CDR3 coding sequence is TGTGCCAGCAGTTCCCTCATGAACACTGAAGCTTTCTTT. Its translation is CASSSLMNTEAFF.

A few counts support this clonotype. The CDR3 nucleotides are TGCAGCGGAGGATCCCAGGTGGCTTTCTTT. This encodes CSGGSQVAFF. This chain joins TRBV29-1 and TRBJ1-1; D is unresolved. The CDR3 runs to 10 residues. Germline values: CDR1 SQVTM, CDR2 ANQGSEA. Trimming left V 7 bases short and J 11 bases short, with 14 bases between.

This clonotype was seen only a few times. The chain is built from TRBV12-3 or TRBV12-4 and TRBJ2-2, with D perhaps matching TRBD1 (6 bases). V was trimmed by 6 bases and J by 1 base, leaving 9 bases between them. The CDR3 runs 14 residues. The DNA for the CDR3 is TGTGCCAGCAGCCCGGGACAGAACACCGGGGAGCTGTTTTTT. This sequence encodes CASSPGQNTGELFF.

V usage is TRBV21-1 and J usage is TRBJ1-1; the table assigns TRBD1, which was not confirmed against the DNA. TRBV21-1 represents a pseudogene. The CDR3 contains 14 residues. The CDR3 bases are TGTGCCAGCACCCTACTGGGGGGACAGGGGTGTGCTTTCTTT. This translates into CASTLLGGQGCAFF.

This clonotype was counted only a few times. The gene calls are TRBV19 and TRBJ2-5; D is perhaps TRBD2 (6 bases). CDR3 length equals 15 residues. Germline CDR1 is LNHDA and CDR2 is SQIVND (reference sequence). Trimming pared 5 bases from V and 4 bases from J, leaving 17 bases between. CDR3 region: CASSDSGTRRETQYF. The CDR3 DNA is TGTGCCAGTAGTGATAGCGGCACCCGGCGAGAGACCCAGTACTTC.

For the CDR3, the DNA is TGTGCCTGGAGATACGCGAACACTGAAGCTTTCTTT. Translation: CAWRYANTEAFF. This chain uses TRBV30 with TRBJ1-1, with no clear D. Germline V CDR1 and CDR2: GTSNPN, SVGIG (reference sequence). This CDR3 spans 12 amino acids. V was clipped by 3 bases and J by 1 base, with 6 bases between them. Full variable domain (remainder filled in from reference TRBV30 and TRBJ1-1): SQTIHQWPATLVQPVGSPLSLECTVEGTSNPNLYWYRQAAGRGLQLLFYSVGIGQISSEVPQNLSASRPQDRQFILSSKKLLLSDSGFYLCAWRYANTEAFFGQGTRLTVV.

The rearrangement joins TRBV10-3 to TRBJ1-5; 7 positions agree with TRBD1. J was trimmed by 3 bases and V by 9 bases; bases with no gene match: 8. Germline V gene lookup returns CDR1 ENHRY and CDR2 SYGVKD. The CDR3 contains 14 residues. This CDR3 is CAIHQGDPNQPQHF. The DNA for the CDR3 is TGTGCCATTCATCAGGGGGATCCCAATCAGCCCCAGCATTTT.

The chain links TRBV5-6 to TRBJ2-3; D is undetermined. The CDR3 has 16 residues. V was clipped by 2 bases and J by 0 bases, with 13 bases between them. The V gene's germline CDR1 is SGHDT and CDR2 YYEEEE. The CDR3 sequence: CASSFGGGTSTDTQYF. CDR3 nucleotide sequence: TGTGCCAGCAGCTTCGGCGGCGGTACTAGCACAGATACGCAGTATTTT.

The J gene is TRBJ1-2, the V gene TRBV27; TRBD1 matches 7 bases. Germline loops: CDR1 MNHEY, CDR2 SMNVEV (reference sequence). The CDR3 is 18 amino acids. Unmatched junction bases numbered 13, after V lost 1 base and J lost 2 bases. CDR3 nucleotides: TGTGCCAGCAGTTTATATCGGCCCAGGGGGACCGCAAACTATGGCTACACCTTC. Translated: CASSLYRPRGTANYGYTF.

This clonotype was detected a few times. The chain has TRBV20-1 and TRBJ2-5, with a weak D call TRBD1 (5 bases). This CDR3 contains 15 residues. The V end lost 0 bases, the J end lost 1 base, and 12 bases lay between the germline ends. Germline V gene sequence: CDR1 DFQATT, CDR2 SNEGSKA (reference sequence). The CDR3 DNA reads TGCAGTGCTAGAGATTCGGCAGGGCGCCAAGAGACCCAGTACTTC. It translates to CSARDSAGRQETQYF.

Only a few counts were recorded for this clonotype. The chain links TRBV12-3 or TRBV12-4 to TRBJ2-3; 7 bases match TRBD1. V dropped 3 bases and J dropped 8; count of bases not matched to a gene: 11. This CDR3 contains 15 residues. The CDR3 reads CASSLSGTAGGTQYF. CDR3 coding DNA: TGTGCCAGCAGTTTGTCCGGGACAGCCGGCGGTACGCAGTATTTT.

This clonotype was counted at least ten times. The chain carries TRBV10-2 and TRBJ1-2; D is unresolved. The germline V and J ends were trimmed by 6 bases and 4 bases, with 9 bases remaining between them. The V gene's germline CDR1 is WSHSY and CDR2 SAAADI. The CDR3 totals 12 residues. The CDR3 bases are TGCGCCAGCAGCGCCGGGAGCTATGGCTACACCTTC. Translated: CASSAGSYGYTF.

This sequence joins TRBV3-1 and TRBJ2-7; D is unresolved. The length of the CDR3 is 16 residues. Germline V gene sequence: CDR1 LGHDT, CDR2 YNNKEL (reference sequence). The V and J ends lost 2 bases and 1 base respectively, with 15 bases between them. CDR3 DNA: TGTGCCAGCAGCCAACCGACTCAATTTGTTTCCTACGAGCAGTACGTC. Translation gives CASSQPTQFVSYEQYV.

V usage is TRBV25-1 and J usage is TRBJ1-3, with 8 bases matching TRBD1. With 3 bases clipped from V and 4 bases from J, the junction kept 5 bases outside the gene matches. There are 15 residues in the CDR3. The V gene's germline CDR1 is MGHDK and CDR2 SYGVNS. The CDR3 region has the DNA TGTGCCAGCAGTGACGGGACAGGATCCGGAAACACCATATATTTT. Encoded protein: CASSDGTGSGNTIYF.

This clonotype has at least ten counts. CDR3 DNA: TGCAGTGCTAGAGACCCCCCGAGGACTAGCCCCTACAATGAGCAGTTCTTC. This encodes CSARDPPRTSPYNEQFF. The chain employs TRBV20-1 and TRBJ2-1; 8 bases fit TRBD2. This CDR3 comprises 17 residues. V lost 0 bases and J lost 2; bases outside the gene matches: 9. Germline V gene data show CDR1 as DFQATT and CDR2 as SNEGSKA (reference sequence).

Ten or more counts support this clonotype. The rearrangement uses TRBV3-1 and TRBJ1-1; tentatively, D is TRBD1 (6 bases). The CDR3 is 13 residues long. The germline gives CDR1 LGHDT, CDR2 YNNKEL (reference sequence). V lost 1 base and J 5 bases, leaving 8 bases between the germline ends. The CDR3 DNA is TGTGCCAGCAGCCAAGTAGGGGGGACTGAAGCTTTCTTT. Protein product: CASSQVGGTEAFF.

This clonotype was seen a handful of times. The CDR3 nucleotides are TGTGCCAGCAGCCATCGATTCGCGGGCAGGGACACCGGGGAGCTGTTTTTT. This gives the protein CASSHRFAGRDTGELFF. This chain links TRBV11-3 with TRBJ2-2, with D perhaps given as TRBD1 or TRBD2 (5 bases each). V lost 5 bases and J 3 bases, leaving 19 bases between the germline ends. The CDR3 runs to 17 residues. Per the germline V gene, CDR1 is SGHNT and CDR2 is YENEEA.

This clonotype was counted ten times or more. This chain links TRBV12-3 or TRBV12-4 with TRBJ1-6; D is perhaps TRBD1 (5 bases). CDR3 length equals 13 residues. V lost 6 bases and J 6 bases, leaving 9 bases between the germline ends. The CDR3 sequence is CASSMGPNSPLHF. In DNA form, the CDR3 reads TGTGCCAGCAGCATGGGGCCTAATTCACCCCTCCACTTT.

J is TRBJ2-3 and V is TRBV9; weak D call: TRBD2 (5 bases). V was pared by 5 bases and J by 2 bases, with 15 bases between. Germline CDR1 reads SGDLS; CDR2 reads YYNGEE. This CDR3 region has 15 residues. Here the CDR3 reads CASSVFRGNTDTQYF. The CDR3 DNA follows: TGTGCCAGCAGTGTATTCCGGGGAAACACAGATACGCAGTATTTT.

The chain has TRBV20-1 and TRBJ2-4, with D hard to call. Trimming took off 3 bases at V and 3 bases at J, with 9 bases between the two ends. This CDR3 spans 13 amino acids. CDR1 and CDR2 from the germline V gene are DFQATT and SNEGSKA (reference sequence). CDR3 DNA sequence: TGCAGTGCTAGTTCGCCTAACAAAAACATTCAGTACTTC. It specifies CSASSPNKNIQYF.

This clonotype was detected ten times or more. V usage is TRBV7-9 and J usage is TRBJ2-2, with D perhaps TRBD2 (6 bases). The CDR3 is 16 residues long. Trimming took 5 bases from V and 4 from J, leaving 17 bases between them. Germline-derived CDR1 and CDR2 are SEHNR and FQNEAQ (reference sequence). In DNA form, the CDR3 reads TGTGCCAGCAGCCCTACCGGGGGTCCCGGCACCGGGGAGCTGTTTTTT. Amino acids: CASSPTGGPGTGELFF.